This paragraph reports one T cell receptor (beta chain). What it binds is unknown. This specimen belongs to a study of T cells in localized non-small cell lung cancer. Study findings and constraints: Higher T cell density in the blood was associated with longer overall survival, whereas higher adjacent-lung clonality associated with shorter survival. Heterogeneity remains possible because sequencing was limited to only one tumor region. The greatest T cell clonality was found in uninvolved adjacent lung (higher than in tumor). Median detection of top 100 tumor clones in adjacent lung was approximately 50 clones.

CDR1 MNHEY and CDR2 SVGAGI come from the germline V gene. The CDR3 spans 13 residues. V dropped 6 bases and J dropped 2 bases, with 11 bases sitting between them. Using immunoSEQ multiplex PCR, the repertoire was profiled, and TCRdb retains in-frame clones only, with some absent. The sample yields 70,000 to 100,000 clones, approximately 91% seen once. The specimen was PBMCs, collected before any cancer treatment. This TCR came from a woman aged 40-69 years with stage II squamous cell lung carcinoma. This rearrangement joins TRBV6-5 to TRBJ2-7, with no clear D. CDR3 protein: CASRSAGPYEQYF. CDR3 DNA sequence: TGTGCCAGCAGGAGTGCAGGACCCTACGAGCAGTACTTC.